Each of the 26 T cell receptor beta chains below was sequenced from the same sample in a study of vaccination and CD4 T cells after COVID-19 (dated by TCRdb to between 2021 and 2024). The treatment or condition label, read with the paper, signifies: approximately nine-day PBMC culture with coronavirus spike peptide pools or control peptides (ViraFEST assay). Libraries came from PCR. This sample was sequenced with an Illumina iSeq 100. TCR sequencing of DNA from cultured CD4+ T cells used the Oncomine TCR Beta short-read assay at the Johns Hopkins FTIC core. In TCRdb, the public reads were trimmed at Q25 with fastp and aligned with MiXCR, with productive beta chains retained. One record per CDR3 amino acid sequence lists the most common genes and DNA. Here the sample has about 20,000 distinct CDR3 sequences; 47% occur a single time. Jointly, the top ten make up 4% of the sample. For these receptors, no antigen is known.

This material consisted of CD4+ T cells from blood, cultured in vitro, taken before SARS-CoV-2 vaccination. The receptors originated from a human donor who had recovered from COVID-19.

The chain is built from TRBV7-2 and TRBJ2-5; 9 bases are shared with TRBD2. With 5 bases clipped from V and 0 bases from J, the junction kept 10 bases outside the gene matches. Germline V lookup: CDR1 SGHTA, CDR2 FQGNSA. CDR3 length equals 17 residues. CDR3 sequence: CASSGGGERPYQETQYF. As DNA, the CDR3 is TGTGCCAGCAGCGGCGGGGGGGAACGACCGTACCAAGAGACCCAGTACTTC.

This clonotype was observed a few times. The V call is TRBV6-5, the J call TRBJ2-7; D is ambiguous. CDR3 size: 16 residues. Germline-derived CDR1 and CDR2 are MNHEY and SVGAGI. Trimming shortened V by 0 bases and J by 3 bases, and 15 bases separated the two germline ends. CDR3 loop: CASSYSRYGQVYEQYF. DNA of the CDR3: TGTGCCAGCAGTTACTCTAGATACGGGCAAGTCTACGAGCAGTACTTC.

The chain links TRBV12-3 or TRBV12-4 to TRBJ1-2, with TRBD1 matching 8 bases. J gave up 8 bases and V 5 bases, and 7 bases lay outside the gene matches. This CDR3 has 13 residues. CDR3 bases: TGTGCCAGCAGTACCGGGACAGGTAACGGCTACACCTTC. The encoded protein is CASSTGTGNGYTF.

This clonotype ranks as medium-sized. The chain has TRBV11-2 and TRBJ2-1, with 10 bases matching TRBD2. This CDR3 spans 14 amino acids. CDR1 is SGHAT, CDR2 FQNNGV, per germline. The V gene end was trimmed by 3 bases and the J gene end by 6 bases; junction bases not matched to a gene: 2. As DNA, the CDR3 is TGTGCCAGCAGCTTGAGCGGGAGGGCCAATGAGCAGTTCTTC. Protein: CASSLSGRANEQFF.

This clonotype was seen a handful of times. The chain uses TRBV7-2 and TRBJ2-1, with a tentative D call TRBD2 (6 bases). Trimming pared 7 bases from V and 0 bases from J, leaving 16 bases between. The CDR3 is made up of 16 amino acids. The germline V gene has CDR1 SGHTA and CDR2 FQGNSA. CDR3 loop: CASKSRKTSSYNEQFF. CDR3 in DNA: TGTGCCAGCAAGTCTCGGAAGACTAGCTCCTACAATGAGCAGTTCTTC.

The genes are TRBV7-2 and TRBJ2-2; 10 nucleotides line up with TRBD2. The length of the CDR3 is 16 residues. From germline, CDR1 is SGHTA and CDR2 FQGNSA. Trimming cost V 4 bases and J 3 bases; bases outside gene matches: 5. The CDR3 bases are TGTGCCAGCAGCTCCGAGCGGGGGGGCCACACCGGGGAGCTGTTTTTT. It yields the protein CASSSERGGHTGELFF.

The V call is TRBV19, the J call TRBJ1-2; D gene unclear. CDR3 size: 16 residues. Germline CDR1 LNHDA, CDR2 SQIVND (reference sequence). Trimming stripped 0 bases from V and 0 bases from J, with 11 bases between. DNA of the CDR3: TGTGCCAGTAGTATAGATCTTAAGGGATCTAACTATGGCTACACCTTC. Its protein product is CASSIDLKGSNYGYTF. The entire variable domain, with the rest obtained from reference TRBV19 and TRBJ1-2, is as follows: DGGITQSPKYLFRKEGQNVTLSCEQNLNHDAMYWYRQDPGQGLRLIYYSQIVNDFQKGDIAEGYSVSREKKESFPLTVTSAQKNPTAFYLCASSIDLKGSNYGYTFGSGTRLTVV.

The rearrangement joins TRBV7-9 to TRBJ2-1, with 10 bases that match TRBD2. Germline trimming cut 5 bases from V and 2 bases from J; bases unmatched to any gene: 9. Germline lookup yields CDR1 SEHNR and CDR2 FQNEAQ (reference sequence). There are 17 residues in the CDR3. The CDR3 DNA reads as TGTGCCAGCAGCCCGACCGAAGCGGGAGGGCCCTACAATGAGCAGTTCTTC. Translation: CASSPTEAGGPYNEQFF. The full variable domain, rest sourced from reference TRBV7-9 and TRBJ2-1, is DTGVSQNPRHKITKRGQNVTFRCDPISEHNRLYWYRQTLGQGPEFLTYFQNEAQLEKSRLLSDRFSAERPKGSFSTLEIQRTEQGDSAMYLCASSPTEAGGPYNEQFFGPGTRLTVL.

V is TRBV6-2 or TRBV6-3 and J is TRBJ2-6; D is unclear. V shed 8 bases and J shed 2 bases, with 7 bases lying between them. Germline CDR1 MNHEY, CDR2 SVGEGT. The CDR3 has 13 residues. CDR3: CASLLAGANVLTF. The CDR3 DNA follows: TGTGCCAGCCTCCTAGCTGGGGCCAACGTCCTGACTTTC.

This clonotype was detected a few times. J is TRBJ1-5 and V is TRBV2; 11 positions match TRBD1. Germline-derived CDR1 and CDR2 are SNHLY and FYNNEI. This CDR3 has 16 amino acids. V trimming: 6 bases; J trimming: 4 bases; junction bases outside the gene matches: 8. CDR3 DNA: TGTGCCAGCAGACAGGACAGGGGGCGAGTTAATCAGCCCCAGCATTTT. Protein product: CASRQDRGRVNQPQHF.

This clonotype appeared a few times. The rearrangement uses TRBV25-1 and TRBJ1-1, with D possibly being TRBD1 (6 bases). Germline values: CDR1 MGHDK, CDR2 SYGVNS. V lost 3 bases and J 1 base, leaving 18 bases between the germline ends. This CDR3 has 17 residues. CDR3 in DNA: TGTGCCAGCAGTGACCCGGTGCGAGGGGGTGGGAACACTGAAGCTTTCTTT. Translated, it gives CASSDPVRGGGNTEAFF.

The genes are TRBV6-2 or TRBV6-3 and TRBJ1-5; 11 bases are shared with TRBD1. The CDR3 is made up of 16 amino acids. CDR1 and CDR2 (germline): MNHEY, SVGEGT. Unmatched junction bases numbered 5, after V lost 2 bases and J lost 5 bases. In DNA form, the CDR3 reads TGTGCCAGCAGTTACCCTCGGACAGGGGGCCATCAGCCCCAGCATTTT. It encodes CASSYPRTGGHQPQHF.

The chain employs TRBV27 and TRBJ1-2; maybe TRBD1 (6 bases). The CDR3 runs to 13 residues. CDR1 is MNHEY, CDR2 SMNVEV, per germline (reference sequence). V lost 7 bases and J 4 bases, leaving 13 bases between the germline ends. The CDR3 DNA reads TGTGCCAGCAAGGTCGCAGGGGCCTATGGCTACACCTTC. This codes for CASKVAGAYGYTF.

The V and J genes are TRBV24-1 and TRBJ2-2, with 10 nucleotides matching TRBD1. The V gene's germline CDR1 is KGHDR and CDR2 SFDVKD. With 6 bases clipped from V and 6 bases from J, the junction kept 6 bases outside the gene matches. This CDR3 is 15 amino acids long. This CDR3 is CATSTRDRGSGELFF. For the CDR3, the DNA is TGTGCCACCAGTACCCGGGACAGGGGATCCGGGGAGCTGTTTTTT.

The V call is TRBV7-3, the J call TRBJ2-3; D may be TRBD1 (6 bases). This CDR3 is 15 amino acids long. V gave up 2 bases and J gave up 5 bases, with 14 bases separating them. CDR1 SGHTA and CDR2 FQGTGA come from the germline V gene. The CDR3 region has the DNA TGTGCCAGCAGCTTACAGGGGATCCGGGGAGATACGCAGTATTTT. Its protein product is CASSLQGIRGDTQYF.

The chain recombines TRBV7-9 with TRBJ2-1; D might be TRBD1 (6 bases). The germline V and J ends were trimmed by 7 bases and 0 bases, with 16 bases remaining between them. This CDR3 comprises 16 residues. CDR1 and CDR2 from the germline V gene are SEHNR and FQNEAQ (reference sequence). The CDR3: CASTNRGGDSYNEQFF. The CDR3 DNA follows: TGTGCCAGCACCAACAGAGGGGGAGACTCCTACAATGAGCAGTTCTTC.

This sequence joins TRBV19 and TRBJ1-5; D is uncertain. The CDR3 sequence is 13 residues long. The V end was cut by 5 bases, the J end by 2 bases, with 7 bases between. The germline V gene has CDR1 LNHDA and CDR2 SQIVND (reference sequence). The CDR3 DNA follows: TGTGCCAGTAGTGGCAGCCGCAATCAGCCCCAGCATTTT. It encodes CASSGSRNQPQHF.

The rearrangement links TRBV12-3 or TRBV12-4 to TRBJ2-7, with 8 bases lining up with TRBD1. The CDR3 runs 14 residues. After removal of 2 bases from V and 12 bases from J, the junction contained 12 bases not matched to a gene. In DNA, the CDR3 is TGTGCCAGCAGTTTAACGGGTACAGGGGGAGAACGGTACTTC. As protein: CASSLTGTGGERYF.

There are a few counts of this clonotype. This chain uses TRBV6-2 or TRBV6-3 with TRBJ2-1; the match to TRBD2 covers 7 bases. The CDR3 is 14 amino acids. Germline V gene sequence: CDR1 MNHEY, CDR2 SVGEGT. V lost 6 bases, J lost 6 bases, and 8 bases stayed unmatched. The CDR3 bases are TGTGCCAGCAGCCACCTCGGGACTATCAATGAGCAGTTCTTC. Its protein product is CASSHLGTINEQFF.

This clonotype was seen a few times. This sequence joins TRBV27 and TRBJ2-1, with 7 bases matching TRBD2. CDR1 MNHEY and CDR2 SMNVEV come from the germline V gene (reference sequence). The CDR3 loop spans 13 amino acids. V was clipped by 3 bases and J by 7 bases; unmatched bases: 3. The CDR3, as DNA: TGTGCCAGCAGTTTCCTAGCGGAAAATGAGCAGTTCTTC. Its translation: CASSFLAENEQFF.

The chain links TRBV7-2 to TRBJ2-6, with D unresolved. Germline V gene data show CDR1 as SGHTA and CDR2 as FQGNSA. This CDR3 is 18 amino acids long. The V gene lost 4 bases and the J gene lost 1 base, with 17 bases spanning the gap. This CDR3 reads CASSSSPRAASGANVLTF. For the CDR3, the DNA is TGTGCCAGCAGCTCGAGCCCCCGGGCAGCTTCTGGGGCCAACGTCCTGACTTTC. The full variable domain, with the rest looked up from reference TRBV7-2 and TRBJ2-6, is GAGVSQSPSNKVTEKGKDVELRCDPISGHTALYWYRQSLGQGLEFLIYFQGNSAPDKSGLPSDRFSAERTGGSVSTLTIQRTQQEDSAVYLCASSSSPRAASGANVLTFGAGSRLTVL.

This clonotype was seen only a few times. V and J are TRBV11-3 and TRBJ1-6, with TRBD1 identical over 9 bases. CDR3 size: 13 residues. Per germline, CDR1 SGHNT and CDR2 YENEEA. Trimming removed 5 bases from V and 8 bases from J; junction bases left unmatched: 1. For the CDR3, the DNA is TGTGCCAGCAGCCGGGACAGGGATTCACCCCTCCACTTT. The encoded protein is CASSRDRDSPLHF.

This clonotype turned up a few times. CDR3 nucleotide sequence: TGTGCCAGTAGTCTTGGACAGGGAGCTAACTATGGCTACACCTTC. Its protein product is CASSLGQGANYGYTF. The gene calls are TRBV19 and TRBJ1-2; 8 bases are a match to TRBD1. Germline V gives CDR1 LNHDA, CDR2 SQIVND (reference sequence). The CDR3 runs to 15 residues. V dropped 5 bases and J dropped 0; count of bases not matched to a gene: 5.

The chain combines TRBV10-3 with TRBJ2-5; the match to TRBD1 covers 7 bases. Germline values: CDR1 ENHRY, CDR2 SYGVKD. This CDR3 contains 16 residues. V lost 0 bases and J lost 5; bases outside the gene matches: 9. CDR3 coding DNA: TGTGCCATCAGTGAGTCAGGGGGCAAATTAGGCGAGACCCAGTACTTC. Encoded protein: CAISESGGKLGETQYF.

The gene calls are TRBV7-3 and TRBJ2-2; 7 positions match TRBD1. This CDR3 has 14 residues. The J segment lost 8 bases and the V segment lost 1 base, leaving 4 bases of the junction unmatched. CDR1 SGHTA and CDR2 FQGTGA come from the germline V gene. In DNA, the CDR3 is TGTGCCAGCAGCTTAATGAGGGGGCAGGGGGAGCTGTTTTTT. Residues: CASSLMRGQGELFF.

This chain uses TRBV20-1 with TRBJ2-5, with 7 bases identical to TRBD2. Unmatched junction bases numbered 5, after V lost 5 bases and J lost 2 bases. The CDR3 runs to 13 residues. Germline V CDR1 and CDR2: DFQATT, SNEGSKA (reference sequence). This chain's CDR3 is CSAGGLVQETQYF. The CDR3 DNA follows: TGCAGTGCTGGCGGACTAGTACAAGAGACCCAGTACTTC.